The clone carrying this T cell receptor (beta chain) was seen only once. The record originates from a study of blood T cell repertoires in COVID-19. On the study more broadly: The United States, Italy and Spain were the sources of the acute and convalescent COVID-19 samples.

Libraries were prepared by immunoSEQ multiplex PCR; TCRdb keeps only in-frame clonotypes and omits some of them. The repertoire consists of approximately 260,000 clones, with roughly 91% occurring once and the leading ten covering about 2%. Recruits, aged about 18 to 95 years, lived in 20 to 30 US areas. The CDR3 extends over 14 amino acids. The V gene's germline CDR1 is SGHTA and CDR2 FQGNSA. The V segment lost 4 bases and the J segment 4 bases; nucleotides outside the gene matches: 6. This clonotype was obtained from a woman aged 55-75 years who had recovered from COVID-19. The specimen was PBMCs or T cells enriched from blood (not recorded which). The chain has TRBV7-2 and TRBJ1-2; the match to TRBD1 covers 7 bases. The CDR3 reads CASSSYRDSYGYTF. Written as DNA, the CDR3 is TGTGCCAGCAGCTCGTACCGGGACAGCTATGGCTACACCTTC. The whole variable domain, filled in from reference TRBV7-2 and TRBJ1-2, reads GAGVSQSPSNKVTEKGKDVELRCDPISGHTALYWYRQSLGQGLEFLIYFQGNSAPDKSGLPSDRFSAERTGGSVSTLTIQRTQQEDSAVYLCASSSYRDSYGYTFGSGTRLTVV.